This TCR beta chain was captured in a study of blood T cell repertoires in COVID-19. Original processing methods: Quantification of nucleated cells was approximated via reference gene primer amplification. TCRdb's copy holds only in-frame clones and misses some; the assay was immunoSEQ multiplex PCR. The V and J calls and the clone size are those of that table, but D and trimming were determined from the DNA. This sample has roughly 250,000 clones, with 84% found just once. Germline CDR1 and CDR2: SGHRS and YFSETQ. J lost 14 bases, V lost 2 bases, and 23 bases had no gene match. The CDR3 length is 18 residues.

The receptor's source is a human donor in a cohort sampled during active COVID-19. The V gene is TRBV5-1, the J gene TRBJ1-2; 11 nucleotides match TRBD1. The sample comprised peripheral blood. In DNA, the CDR3 is TGCGCCAGCAGCTTCAACCTAGTCGACCGACCGGGACAGGGGGATGTTACCTTC. It specifies CASSFNLVDRPGQGDVTF.